Below are 8 T cell receptor beta chains sequenced from a single sample in a study of CD8 T cells in Susac syndrome. RNA amounts of about 0.5 to 1 ug underwent reverse transcription with random hexamers. TCRdb re-analysed the immunoSEQ multiplex PCR reads in MiXCR, keeping a single row per CDR3 protein. The sample comprises roughly 140,000 distinct CDR3 sequences, 85% to 95% of which are singletons, and 0.15% to 0.2% rests with the top ten. Sequenced input: CD4+ T cells from PBMCs. Receptors were obtained from a human donor with Susac syndrome.

The gene calls are TRBV12-3 or TRBV12-4 and TRBJ1-5; D uncertain. Trimming removed 6 bases from V and 6 bases from J, with 12 bases in between. CDR3 length equals 13 residues. The chain's CDR3 is CASSPSRVQPQHF. The CDR3 DNA reads TGTGCCAGCAGCCCATCCCGGGTTCAGCCCCAGCATTTT.

The chain couples TRBV7-9 to TRBJ1-2; D not certain. Trimming shortened V by 1 base and J by 6 bases, and 15 bases separated the two germline ends. Germline assignment: CDR1 SEHNR and CDR2 FQNEAQ (reference sequence). This CDR3 has 15 residues. Here the CDR3 DNA reads TGTGCCAGCAGCTTAGTCCCGACGGCCCCGGATGGCTACACCTTC. Protein product: CASSLVPTAPDGYTF.

The chain employs TRBV4-3 and TRBJ2-7; tentatively, D is TRBD2 (5 bases). V was cut by 1 base and J by 3 bases, with 13 bases left in between. The CDR3 length is 15 residues. Germline V gene sequence: CDR1 LGHNA, CDR2 YSLEER. The CDR3 spells CASSQALAFDYEQYF. CDR3 nucleotides: TGCGCCAGCAGCCAAGCGCTAGCTTTTGACTACGAGCAGTACTTC.

The CDR3 bases are TGTGCCAGCAGCCCCCGGGGACAGGGAAACTATGGCTACACCTTC. The encoded protein is CASSPRGQGNYGYTF. V and J are TRBV7-3 and TRBJ1-2; TRBD1 matches 9 bases. The J segment lost 2 bases and the V segment lost 5 bases, leaving 6 bases of the junction unmatched. The germline V gene encodes CDR1 SGHTA and CDR2 FQGTGA. This CDR3 comprises 15 residues.

The chain is built from TRBV12-3 or TRBV12-4 and TRBJ2-7, with 7 bases matching TRBD1. The CDR3 has 15 amino acids. V trimming: 2 bases; J trimming: 0 bases; junction bases outside the gene matches: 4. CDR3 residues: CASSLSGTVSYEQYF. The DNA of the CDR3 is TGTGCCAGCAGTTTAAGTGGGACAGTCTCCTACGAGCAGTACTTC.

The chain recombines TRBV2 with TRBJ2-1, with no clear D. Germline-derived CDR1 and CDR2 are SNHLY and FYNNEI. This CDR3 has 13 residues. V was trimmed by 2 bases and J by 9 bases, leaving 11 bases between them. CDR3 residues: CASSESSLGEQFF. The CDR3 DNA sequence: TGTGCCAGCAGTGAAAGCTCCCTGGGTGAGCAGTTCTTC.

The chain uses TRBV18 and TRBJ1-1; possible D gene TRBD1, 5 bases. CDR3 size: 13 residues. CDR1 KGHSH and CDR2 LQKENI come from the germline V gene. V was pared by 0 bases and J by 11 bases, with 13 bases between. The CDR3 region has the DNA TGTGCCAGCTCACCACCAGGGACGGAAGAGGCTTTCTTT. It specifies CASSPPGTEEAFF.

The rearrangement uses TRBV27 and TRBJ1-5, with D possibly TRBD1 on 5 matching bases. In germline, CDR1 is MNHEY, CDR2 SMNVEV (reference sequence). Trimming took off 3 bases at V and 5 bases at J, with 11 bases between the two ends. There are 14 residues in the CDR3. In DNA form, the CDR3 reads TGTGCCAGCAGTTTTCAGGGTAGGGATCAGCCCCAGCATTTT. Its protein is CASSFQGRDQPQHF.